Reported below is one TCR beta chain. Its specificity is unknown. Assay used: immunoSEQ multiplex PCR; TCRdb lists only in-frame clones, some missing. Of 80,000 or so clones listed, under 85% are singletons. This entry comes from a study of radiotherapy plus CTLA-4 blockade in lung cancer. Study outcomes and limitations: According to reports, early shifts in blood T cell clones, alongside interferon-beta, forecast response most accurately.

The CDR3 is made up of 15 amino acids. J gave up 0 bases and V 3 bases, and 5 bases lay outside the gene matches. The germline CDR1 and CDR2 sequences are PRHDT and FYEKMQ (reference sequence). The rearrangement uses TRBV13 and TRBJ2-7; 7 bases map to TRBD1. This receptor was obtained from a human donor with non-small cell lung cancer who had stable disease on radiotherapy plus ipilimumab. Sequencing used peripheral blood, obtained from a patient treated with radiotherapy plus ipilimumab. CDR3 bases: TGTGCCAGCAGCTTCAGGGGGTTTCCCTCCTACGAGCAGTACTTC. As protein: CASSFRGFPSYEQYF.